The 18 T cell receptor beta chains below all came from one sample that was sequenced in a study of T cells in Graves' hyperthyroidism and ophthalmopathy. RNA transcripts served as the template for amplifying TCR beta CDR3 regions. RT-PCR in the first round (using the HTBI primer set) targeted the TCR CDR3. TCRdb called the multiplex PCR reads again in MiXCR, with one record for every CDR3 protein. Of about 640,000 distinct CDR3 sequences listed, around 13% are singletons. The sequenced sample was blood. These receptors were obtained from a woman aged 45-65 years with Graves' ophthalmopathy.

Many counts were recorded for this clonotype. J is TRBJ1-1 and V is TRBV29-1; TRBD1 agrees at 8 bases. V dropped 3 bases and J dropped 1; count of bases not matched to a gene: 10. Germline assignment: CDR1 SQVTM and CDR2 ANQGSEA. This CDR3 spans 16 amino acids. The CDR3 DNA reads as TGCAGCGTTGAGGAAACAGGGGGGTGGAGGAACACTGAAGCTTTCTTT. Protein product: CSVEETGGWRNTEAFF.

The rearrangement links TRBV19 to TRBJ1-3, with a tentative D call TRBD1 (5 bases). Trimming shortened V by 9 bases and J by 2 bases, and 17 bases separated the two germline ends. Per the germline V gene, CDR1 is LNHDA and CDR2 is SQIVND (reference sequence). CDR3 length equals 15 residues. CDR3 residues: CASKPKGRTGNTIYF. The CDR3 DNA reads TGTGCCAGCAAACCAAAGGGACGGACTGGAAACACCATATATTTT.

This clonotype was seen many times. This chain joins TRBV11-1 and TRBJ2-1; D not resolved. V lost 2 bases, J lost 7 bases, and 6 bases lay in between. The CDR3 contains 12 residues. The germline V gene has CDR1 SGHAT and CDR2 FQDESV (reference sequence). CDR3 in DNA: TGTGCCAGCAGCTTACTAGAAAATGAGCAGTTCTTC. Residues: CASSLLENEQFF. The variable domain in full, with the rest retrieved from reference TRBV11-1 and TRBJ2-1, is EAEVAQSPRYKITEKSQAVAFWCDPISGHATLYWYRQILGQGPELLVQFQDESVVDDSQLPKDRFSAERLKGVDSTLKIQPAELGDSAMYLCASSLLENEQFFGPGTRLTVL.

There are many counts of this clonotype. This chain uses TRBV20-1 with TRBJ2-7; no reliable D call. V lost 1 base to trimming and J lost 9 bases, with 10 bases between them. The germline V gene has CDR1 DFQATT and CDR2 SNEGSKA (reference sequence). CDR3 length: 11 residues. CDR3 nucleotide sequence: TGCAGTGCTAGAGCCCCCTCGGGGCAGTACTTC. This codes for CSARAPSGQYF.

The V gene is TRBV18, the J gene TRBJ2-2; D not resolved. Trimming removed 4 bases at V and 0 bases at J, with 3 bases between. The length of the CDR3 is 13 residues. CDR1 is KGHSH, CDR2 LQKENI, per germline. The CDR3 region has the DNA TGTGCCAGCTCACAATCGAACACCGGGGAGCTGTTTTTT. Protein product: CASSQSNTGELFF.

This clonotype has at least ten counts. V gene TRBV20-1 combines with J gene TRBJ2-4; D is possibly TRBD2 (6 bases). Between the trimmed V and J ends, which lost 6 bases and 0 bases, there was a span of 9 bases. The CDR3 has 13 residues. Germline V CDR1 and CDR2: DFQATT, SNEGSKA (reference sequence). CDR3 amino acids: CSAGAGAKNIQYF. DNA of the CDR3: TGCAGTGCCGGAGCGGGAGCCAAAAACATTCAGTACTTC.

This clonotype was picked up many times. The CDR3 DNA reads TGTGCCAGCAGCGTAGCTGGCAGGGCTTCCTATGGCTACACCTTC. Translation gives CASSVAGRASYGYTF. J is TRBJ1-2 and V is TRBV9, with D perhaps TRBD1 (5 bases). The CDR3 is made up of 15 amino acids. Germline V CDR1 and CDR2: SGDLS, YYNGEE. Trimming stripped 0 bases from V and 4 bases from J, with 13 bases between.

CDR3 bases: TGCAGTGCTAGAGACGTACTAGCGGGAGCGACAGATACGCAGTATTTT. It codes for CSARDVLAGATDTQYF. The chain has TRBV20-1 and TRBJ2-3; TRBD2 aligns across 11 bases. V dropped 0 bases and J dropped 3; count of bases not matched to a gene: 5. The CDR3 runs to 16 residues. From germline, CDR1 is DFQATT and CDR2 SNEGSKA (reference sequence).

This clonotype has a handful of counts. CDR3 loop: CASSLGISSGGEQFF. The DNA of the CDR3 is TGTGCCAGCAGCTTAGGAATAAGTAGCGGGGGTGAGCAGTTCTTC. The chain carries TRBV7-9 and TRBJ2-1; the match to TRBD2 covers 9 bases. CDR3 size: 15 residues. Germline-derived CDR1 and CDR2 are SEHNR and FQNEAQ (reference sequence). V shed 1 base and J 9 bases; nucleotides not matched to a gene: 7.

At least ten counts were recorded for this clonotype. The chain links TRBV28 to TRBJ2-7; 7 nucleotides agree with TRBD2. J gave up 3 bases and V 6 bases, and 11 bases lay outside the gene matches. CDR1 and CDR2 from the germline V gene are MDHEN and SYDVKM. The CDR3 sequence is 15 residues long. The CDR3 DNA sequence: TGTGCCAGCAGCCCCCCGGGGCGGGAGATCTACGAGCAGTACTTC. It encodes CASSPPGREIYEQYF.

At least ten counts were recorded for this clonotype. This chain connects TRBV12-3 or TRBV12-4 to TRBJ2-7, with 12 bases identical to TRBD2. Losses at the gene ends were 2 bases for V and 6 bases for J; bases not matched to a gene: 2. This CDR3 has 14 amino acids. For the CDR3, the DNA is TGTGCCAGCAGTTTACTAGCGGGAGGGTTCGAGCAGTACTTC. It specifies CASSLLAGGFEQYF.

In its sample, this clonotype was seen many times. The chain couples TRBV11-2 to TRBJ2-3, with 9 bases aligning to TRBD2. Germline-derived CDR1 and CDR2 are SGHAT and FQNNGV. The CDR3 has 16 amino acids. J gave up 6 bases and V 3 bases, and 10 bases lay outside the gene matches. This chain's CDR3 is CASSFAGGFLGDTQYF. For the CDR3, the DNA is TGTGCCAGCAGCTTCGCGGGAGGGTTCTTAGGGGATACGCAGTATTTT.

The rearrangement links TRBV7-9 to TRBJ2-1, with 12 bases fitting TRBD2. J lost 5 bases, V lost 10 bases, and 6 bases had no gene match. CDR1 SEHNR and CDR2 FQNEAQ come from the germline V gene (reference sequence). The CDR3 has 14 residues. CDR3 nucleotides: TGTGCCACTGCCGCTAGCGGGAGGGACAATGAGCAGTTCTTC. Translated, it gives CATAASGRDNEQFF. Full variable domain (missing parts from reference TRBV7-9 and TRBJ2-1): DTGVSQNPRHKITKRGQNVTFRCDPISEHNRLYWYRQTLGQGPEFLTYFQNEAQLEKSRLLSDRFSAERPKGSFSTLEIQRTEQGDSAMYLCATAASGRDNEQFFGPGTRLTVL.

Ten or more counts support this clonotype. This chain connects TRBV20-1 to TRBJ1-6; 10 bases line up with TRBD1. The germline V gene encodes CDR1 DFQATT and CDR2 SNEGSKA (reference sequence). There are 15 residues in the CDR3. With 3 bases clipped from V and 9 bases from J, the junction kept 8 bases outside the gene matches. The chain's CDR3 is CSASTPGQGFSPLHF. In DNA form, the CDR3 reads TGCAGTGCTAGTACCCCGGGACAGGGGTTTTCACCCCTCCACTTT.

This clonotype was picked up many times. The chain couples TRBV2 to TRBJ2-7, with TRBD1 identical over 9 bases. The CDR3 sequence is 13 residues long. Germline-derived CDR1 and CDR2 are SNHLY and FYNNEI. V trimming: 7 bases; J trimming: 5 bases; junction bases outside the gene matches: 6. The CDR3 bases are TGTGCCAGCAAGGGACAGGGTTACGACGAGCAGTACTTC. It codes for CASKGQGYDEQYF.

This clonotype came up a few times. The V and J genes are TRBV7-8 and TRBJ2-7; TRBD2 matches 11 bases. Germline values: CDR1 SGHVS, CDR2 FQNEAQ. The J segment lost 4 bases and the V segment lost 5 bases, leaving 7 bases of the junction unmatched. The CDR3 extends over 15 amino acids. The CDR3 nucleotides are TGTGCCAGCAGCCTGGGCACTAGCGGGGGATACGAGCAGTACTTC. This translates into CASSLGTSGGYEQYF.

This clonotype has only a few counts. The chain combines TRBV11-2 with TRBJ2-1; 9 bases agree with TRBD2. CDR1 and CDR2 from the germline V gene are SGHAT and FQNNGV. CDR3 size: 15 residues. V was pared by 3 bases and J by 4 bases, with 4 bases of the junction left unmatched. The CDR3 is CASSFNLAGYNEQFF. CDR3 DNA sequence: TGTGCCAGCAGCTTTAATCTAGCGGGGTACAATGAGCAGTTCTTC. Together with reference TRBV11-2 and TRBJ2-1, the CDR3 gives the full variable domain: EAGVAQSPRYKIIEKRQSVAFWCNPISGHATLYWYQQILGQGPKLLIQFQNNGVVDDSQLPKDRFSAERLKGVDSTLKIQPAKLEDSAVYLCASSFNLAGYNEQFFGPGTRLTVL.

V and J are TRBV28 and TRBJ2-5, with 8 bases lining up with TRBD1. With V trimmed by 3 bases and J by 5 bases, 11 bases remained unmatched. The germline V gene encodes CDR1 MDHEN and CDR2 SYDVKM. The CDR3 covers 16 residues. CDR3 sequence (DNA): TGTGCCAGCAGTTTCTTCGGACAGGGACTCGGGGAGACCCAGTACTTC. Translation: CASSFFGQGLGETQYF.